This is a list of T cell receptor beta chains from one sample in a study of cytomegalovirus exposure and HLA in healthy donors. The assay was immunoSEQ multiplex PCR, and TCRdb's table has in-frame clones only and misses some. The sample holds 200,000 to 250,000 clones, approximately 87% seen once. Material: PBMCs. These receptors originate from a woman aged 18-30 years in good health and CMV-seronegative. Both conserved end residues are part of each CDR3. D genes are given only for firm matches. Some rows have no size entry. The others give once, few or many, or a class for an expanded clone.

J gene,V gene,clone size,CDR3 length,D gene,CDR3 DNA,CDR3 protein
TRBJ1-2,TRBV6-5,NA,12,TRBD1,TGTGCCAGCAGTTTCGGGGACAGGGGCTACACCTTC,CASSFGDRGYTF
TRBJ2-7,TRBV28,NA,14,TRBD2,TGTGCCAGCAGTTTCCGGGGGGTCGGGTACGAGCAGTACTTC,CASSFRGVGYEQYF
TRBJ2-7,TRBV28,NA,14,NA,TGTGCCAGCAGTTTTGGACATAGCCCCTACGAGCAGTACTTC,CASSFGHSPYEQYF
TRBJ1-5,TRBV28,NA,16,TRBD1,TGTGCCAGCAGTATGCCGAGAGGACAGGGAAACCAGCCCCAGCATTTT,CASSMPRGQGNQPQHF
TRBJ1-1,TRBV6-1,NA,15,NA,TGTGCCAGCAGTGTAGTAGACGGGATGAACACTGAAGCTTTCTTT,CASSVVDGMNTEAFF
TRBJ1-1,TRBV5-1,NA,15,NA,TGCGCCAGCAGCTCGGGACTTAGGGGGAACACTGAAGCTTTCTTT,CASSSGLRGNTEAFF
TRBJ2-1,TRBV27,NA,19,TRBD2,TGTGCCAGCAGTCATTCCGGGACTAGCGGCCTACTATCCTACAATGAGCAGTTCTTC,CASSHSGTSGLLSYNEQFF
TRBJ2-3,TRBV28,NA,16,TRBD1,TGTGCCAGCAGTCTAGCCTCCGGGACAGGGGGAGATACGCAGTATTTT,CASSLASGTGGDTQYF
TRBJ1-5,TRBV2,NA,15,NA,TGTGCCAGCAGGGAAGGGGACGGCTACAATCAGCCCCAGCATTTT,CASREGDGYNQPQHF
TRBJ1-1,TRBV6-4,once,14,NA,TGTGCCAGCAGTTATACACACGAGAACACTGAAGCTTTCTTT,CASSYTHENTEAFF
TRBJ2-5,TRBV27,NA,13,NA,TGTGCCAGCGGTCCGAGGGGGCAAGAGACCCAGTACTTC,CASGPRGQETQYF
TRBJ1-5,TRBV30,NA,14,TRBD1,TGTGCCTGGGGTAGACAGGGAGGGTCTCAGCCCCAGCATTTT,CAWGRQGGSQPQHF
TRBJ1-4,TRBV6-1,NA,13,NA,TGTGCCAGCAGCCGGATAAGCAATGAAAAACTGTTTTTT,CASSRISNEKLFF
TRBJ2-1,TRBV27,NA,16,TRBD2,TGTGCCAGCAGTTTTGGTGCTAGCGGGGGCCGCAATGAGCAGTTCTTC,CASSFGASGGRNEQFF
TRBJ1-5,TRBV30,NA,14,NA,TGTGCCTGGAGTGTACTAAGCGGAGATCAGCCCCAGCATTTT,CAWSVLSGDQPQHF
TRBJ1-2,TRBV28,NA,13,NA,TGTGCCGGCGGATCCGGGACCAACTATGGCTACACCTTC,CAGGSGTNYGYTF
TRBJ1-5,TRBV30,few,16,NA,TGTGCCTGGAGTCCGCGGTGGGGGAGGAACAATCAGCCCCAGCATTTT,CAWSPRWGRNNQPQHF
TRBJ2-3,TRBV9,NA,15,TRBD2,TGTGCCAGCAGCCCCTGGCGGGGGGGCACAGATACGCAGTATTTT,CASSPWRGGTDTQYF
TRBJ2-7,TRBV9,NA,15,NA,TGTGCCAGCAGCCCATCTCTGGGGGTCTCCTACGAGCAGTACTTC,CASSPSLGVSYEQYF
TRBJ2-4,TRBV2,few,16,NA,TGTGCCAGCAGTGTTTTTAGCGGTCTAGCCAAAAACATTCAGTACTTC,CASSVFSGLAKNIQYF
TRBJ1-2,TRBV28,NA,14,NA,TGTGCCAGCAGTTTCCGGACGGGGGCCTATGGCTACACCTTC,CASSFRTGAYGYTF
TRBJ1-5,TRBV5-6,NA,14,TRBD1,TGTGCCAGCAGCCGACAGGGGGGGAATCAGCCCCAGCATTTT,CASSRQGGNQPQHF
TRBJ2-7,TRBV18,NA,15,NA,TGTGCCAGCTCACCTGGAAGGGAAATCACAAGTGAGCAGTACTTC,CASSPGREITSEQYF
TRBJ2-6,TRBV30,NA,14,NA,TGTGCCTGGACCTCAGGGTCCGGGGCCAACGTCCTGACTTTC,CAWTSGSGANVLTF
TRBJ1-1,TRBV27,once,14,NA,TGTGCCAGCGCTCCCGTGCTTGGGATCACTGAAGCTTTCTTT,CASAPVLGITEAFF
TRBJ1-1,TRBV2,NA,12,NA,TGTGCCAGCAGTGACAGGGGCACTGAAGCTTTCTTT,CASSDRGTEAFF
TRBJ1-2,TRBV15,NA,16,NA,TGTGCCACCAGCAGAGAAGGGTTCGGGTCAAACTATGGCTACACCTTC,CATSREGFGSNYGYTF
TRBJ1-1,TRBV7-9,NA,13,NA,TGTGCCAGCAGCTTAACGGTTCGGGCTTCAGCTTTCTTT,CASSLTVRASAFF
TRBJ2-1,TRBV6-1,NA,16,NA,TGTGCCAGCAGTGAAAGGTTAATGGGGGCGTTCAATGAGCAGTTCTTC,CASSERLMGAFNEQFF
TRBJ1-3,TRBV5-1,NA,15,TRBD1,TGCGCCAGCAGCTTGGAAACAGGGGTGGGAAACACCATATATTTT,CASSLETGVGNTIYF
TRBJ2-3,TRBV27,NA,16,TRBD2,TGTGCCAGCAGTTTCCTACTAGCGGGAGAAGCAGATACGCAGTATTTT,CASSFLLAGEADTQYF
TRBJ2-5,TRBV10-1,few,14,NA,TGCGCCAGCAGTGAGTCGCCCATAGGGGAGACCCAGTACTTC,CASSESPIGETQYF
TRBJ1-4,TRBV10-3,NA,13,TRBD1,TGTGCCATCAGCGACAGGGGTGTGGAAAAACTGTTTTTT,CAISDRGVEKLFF
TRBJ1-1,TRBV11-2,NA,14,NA,TGTGCCAGCAGCCCTAGGGGGGGTTCCACTGAAGCTTTCTTT,CASSPRGGSTEAFF
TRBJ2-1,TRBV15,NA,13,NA,TGTGCCACCAGCAGAGGGTGGAACAATGAGCAGTTCTTC,CATSRGWNNEQFF
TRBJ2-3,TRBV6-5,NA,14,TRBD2,TGTGCCAGCAGGGGACTAGCGGGGAGAGATACGCAGTATTTT,CASRGLAGRDTQYF
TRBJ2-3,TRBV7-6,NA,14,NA,TGTGCCAGCAGCTTAGTGGTCGGCACAGATACGCAGTATTTT,CASSLVVGTDTQYF
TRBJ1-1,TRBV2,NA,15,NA,TGTGCCAGCAGGGTACTGGGCGGGGGGAACGCTGAAGCTTTCTTT,CASRVLGGGNAEAFF
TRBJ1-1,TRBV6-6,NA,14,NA,TGTGCCAGCAGTCCCGGGACACCGAACACTGAAGCTTTCTTT,CASSPGTPNTEAFF
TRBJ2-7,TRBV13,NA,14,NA,TGTGCCAGCAGCTCAGGGGTATCGACCTACGAGCAGTACTTC,CASSSGVSTYEQYF
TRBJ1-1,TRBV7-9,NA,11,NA,TGTGCCAGCAGCTTGGCCACTGAAGCTTTCTTT,CASSLATEAFF
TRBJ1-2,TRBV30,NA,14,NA,TGTGCCACCCTTGCTCGGGACGGCCACTATGGCTACACCTTC,CATLARDGHYGYTF
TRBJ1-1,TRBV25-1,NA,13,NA,TGTGCCAGCAGTGAACGGACAAACACTGAAGCTTTCTTT,CASSERTNTEAFF
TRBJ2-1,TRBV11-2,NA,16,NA,TGTGCCAGCAGCAGACAGCAGGGCTCAGTGGCCAATGAGCAGTTCTTC,CASSRQQGSVANEQFF
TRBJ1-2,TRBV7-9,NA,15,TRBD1,TGTGCCAGCATCACGTCCGGGACAGACAACTATGGCTACACCTTC,CASITSGTDNYGYTF
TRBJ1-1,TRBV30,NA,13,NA,TGTGCCTGGAGGCTGGCAGCGCACACTGAAGCTTTCTTT,CAWRLAAHTEAFF
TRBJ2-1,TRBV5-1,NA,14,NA,TGCGCCAGCAGCGCAGATGGGCTGAGGCGAGAGCAGTTCTTC,CASSADGLRREQFF
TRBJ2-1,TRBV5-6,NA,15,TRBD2,TGTGCCAGCAGCTTGGGACAGCGGGGGGAGAATGAGCAGTTCTTC,CASSLGQRGENEQFF
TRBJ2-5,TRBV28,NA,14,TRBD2,TGTGCCACTTCTCTAGCGGAGGAGATAGAGACCCAGTACTTC,CATSLAEEIETQYF